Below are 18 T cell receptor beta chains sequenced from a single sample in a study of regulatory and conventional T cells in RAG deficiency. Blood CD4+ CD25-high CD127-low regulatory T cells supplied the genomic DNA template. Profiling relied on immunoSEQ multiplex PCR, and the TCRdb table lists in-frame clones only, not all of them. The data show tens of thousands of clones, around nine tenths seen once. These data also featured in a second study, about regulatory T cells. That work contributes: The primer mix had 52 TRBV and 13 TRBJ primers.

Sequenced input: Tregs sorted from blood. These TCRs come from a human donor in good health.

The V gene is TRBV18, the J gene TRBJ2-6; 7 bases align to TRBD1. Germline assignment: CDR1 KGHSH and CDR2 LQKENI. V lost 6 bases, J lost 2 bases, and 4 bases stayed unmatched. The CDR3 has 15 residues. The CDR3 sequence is CASSIDRAGANVLTF. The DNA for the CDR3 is TGTGCCAGCTCTATTGACAGGGCTGGGGCCAACGTCCTGACTTTC.

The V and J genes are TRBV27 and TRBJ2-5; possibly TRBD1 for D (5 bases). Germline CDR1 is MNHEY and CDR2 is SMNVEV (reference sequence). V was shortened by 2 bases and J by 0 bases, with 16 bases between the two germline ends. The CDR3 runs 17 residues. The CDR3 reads CASSLRWGPPYQETQYF. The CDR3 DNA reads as TGTGCCAGCAGTTTACGGTGGGGCCCCCCGTACCAAGAGACCCAGTACTTC.

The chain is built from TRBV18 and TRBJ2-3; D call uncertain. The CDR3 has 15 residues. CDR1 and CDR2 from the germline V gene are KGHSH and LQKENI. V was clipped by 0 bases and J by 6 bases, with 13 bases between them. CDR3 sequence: CASSPPGSSGDTQYF. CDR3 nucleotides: TGTGCCAGCTCACCACCGGGGTCTAGTGGGGATACGCAGTATTTT.

The chain's CDR3 is CASRARTGNYGYTF. Here the CDR3 DNA reads TGTGCCAGCAGAGCCCGGACAGGGAACTATGGCTACACCTTC. The V and J genes are TRBV6-5 and TRBJ1-2; 8 nucleotides agree with TRBD1. Trimming at V came to 6 bases and at J to 2 bases, leaving 5 bases not matched to a gene. The CDR3 totals 14 residues. Germline loops: CDR1 MNHEY, CDR2 SVGAGI.

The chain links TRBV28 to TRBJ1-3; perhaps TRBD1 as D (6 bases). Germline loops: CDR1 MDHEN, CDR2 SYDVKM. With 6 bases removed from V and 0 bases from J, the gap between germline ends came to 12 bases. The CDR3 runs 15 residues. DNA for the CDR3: TGTGCCAGCAGCCGGAACAGGGTCTCTGGAAACACCATATATTTT. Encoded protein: CASSRNRVSGNTIYF.

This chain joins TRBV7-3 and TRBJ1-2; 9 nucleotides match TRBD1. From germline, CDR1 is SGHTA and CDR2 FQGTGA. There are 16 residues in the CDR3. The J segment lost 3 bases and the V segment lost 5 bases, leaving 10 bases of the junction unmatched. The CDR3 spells CASSPYRDRVHYGYTF. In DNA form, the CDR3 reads TGTGCCAGCAGCCCCTACCGGGACAGGGTACACTATGGCTACACCTTC.

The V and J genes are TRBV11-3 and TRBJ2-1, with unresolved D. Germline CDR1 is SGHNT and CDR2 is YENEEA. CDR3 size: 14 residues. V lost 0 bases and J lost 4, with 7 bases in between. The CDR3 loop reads CASSLDSGYNEQFF. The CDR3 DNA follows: TGTGCCAGCAGCTTAGATTCCGGATACAATGAGCAGTTCTTC.

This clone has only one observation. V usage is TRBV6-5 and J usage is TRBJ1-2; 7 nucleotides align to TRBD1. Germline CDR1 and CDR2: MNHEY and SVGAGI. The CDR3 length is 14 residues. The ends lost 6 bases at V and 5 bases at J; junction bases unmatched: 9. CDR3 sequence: CASSRQGGGYGYTF. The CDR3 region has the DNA TGTGCCAGCAGCCGACAGGGAGGGGGATATGGCTACACCTTC.

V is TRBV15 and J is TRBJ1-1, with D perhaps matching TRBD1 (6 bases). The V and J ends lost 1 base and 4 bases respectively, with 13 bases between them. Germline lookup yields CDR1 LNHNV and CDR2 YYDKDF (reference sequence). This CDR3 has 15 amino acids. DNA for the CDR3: TGTGCCACCAGCAGAGGCAGGGGAGGGTTCACTGAAGCTTTCTTT. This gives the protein CATSRGRGGFTEAFF.

In DNA form, the CDR3 reads TGTGCCAGCAGCGGTGGACAGGGAATCACCGGGGAGCTGTTTTTT. Protein product: CASSGGQGITGELFF. V is TRBV9 and J is TRBJ2-2, with TRBD1 matching 8 bases. This CDR3 has 15 amino acids. CDR1 is SGDLS, CDR2 YYNGEE, per germline. Trimming cost V 3 bases and J 4 bases; bases outside gene matches: 5.

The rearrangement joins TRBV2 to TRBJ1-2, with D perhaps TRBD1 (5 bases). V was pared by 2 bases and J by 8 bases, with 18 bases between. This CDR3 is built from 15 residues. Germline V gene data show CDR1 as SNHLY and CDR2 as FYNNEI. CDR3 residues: CASSEQGELFLGYTF. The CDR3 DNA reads TGTGCCAGCAGTGAACAGGGAGAGCTATTTTTGGGCTACACCTTC.

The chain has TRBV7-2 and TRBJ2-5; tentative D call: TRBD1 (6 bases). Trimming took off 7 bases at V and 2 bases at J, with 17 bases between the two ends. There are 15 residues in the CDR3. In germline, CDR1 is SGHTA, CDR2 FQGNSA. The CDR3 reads CASTRNWGHQETQYF. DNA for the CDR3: TGTGCCAGCACCAGAAACTGGGGACATCAAGAGACCCAGTACTTC.

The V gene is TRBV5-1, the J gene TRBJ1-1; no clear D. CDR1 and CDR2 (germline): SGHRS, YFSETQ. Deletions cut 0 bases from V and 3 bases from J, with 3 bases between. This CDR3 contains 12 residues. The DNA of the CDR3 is TGCGCCAGCAGCTTGGATTACACTGAAGCTTTCTTT. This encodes CASSLDYTEAFF.

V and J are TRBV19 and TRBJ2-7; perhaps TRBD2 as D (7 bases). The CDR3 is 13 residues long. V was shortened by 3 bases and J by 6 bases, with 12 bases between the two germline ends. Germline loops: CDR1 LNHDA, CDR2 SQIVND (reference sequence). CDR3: CASSMAGEGEQYF. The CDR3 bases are TGTGCCAGTAGTATGGCAGGGGAGGGCGAGCAGTACTTC.

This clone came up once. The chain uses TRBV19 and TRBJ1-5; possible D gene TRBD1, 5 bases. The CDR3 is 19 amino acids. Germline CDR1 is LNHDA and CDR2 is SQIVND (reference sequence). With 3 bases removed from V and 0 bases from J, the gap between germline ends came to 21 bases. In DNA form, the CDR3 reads TGTGCCAGTAGTATTTCAGGCGCGAACGGGGCATATAGCAATCAGCCCCAGCATTTT. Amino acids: CASSISGANGAYSNQPQHF.

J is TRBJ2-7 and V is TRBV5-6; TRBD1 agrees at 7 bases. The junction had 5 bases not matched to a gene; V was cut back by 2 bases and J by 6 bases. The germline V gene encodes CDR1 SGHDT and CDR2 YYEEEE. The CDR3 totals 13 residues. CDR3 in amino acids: CASSLPQGTEQYF. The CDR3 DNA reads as TGTGCCAGCAGCTTACCACAGGGGACCGAGCAGTACTTC.

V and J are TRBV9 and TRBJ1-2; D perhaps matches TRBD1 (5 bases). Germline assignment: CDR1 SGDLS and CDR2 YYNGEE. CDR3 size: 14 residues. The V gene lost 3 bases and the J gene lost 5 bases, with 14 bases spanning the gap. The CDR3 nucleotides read TGTGCCAGCAGCGCGGGGACCGACGAATATGGCTACACCTTC. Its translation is CASSAGTDEYGYTF.

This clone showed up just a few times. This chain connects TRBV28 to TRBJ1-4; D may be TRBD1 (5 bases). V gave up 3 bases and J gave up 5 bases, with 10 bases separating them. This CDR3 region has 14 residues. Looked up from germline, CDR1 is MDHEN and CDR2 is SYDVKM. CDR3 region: CASSFQGLNEKLFF. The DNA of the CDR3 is TGTGCCAGCAGTTTCCAGGGCCTAAATGAAAAACTGTTTTTT.